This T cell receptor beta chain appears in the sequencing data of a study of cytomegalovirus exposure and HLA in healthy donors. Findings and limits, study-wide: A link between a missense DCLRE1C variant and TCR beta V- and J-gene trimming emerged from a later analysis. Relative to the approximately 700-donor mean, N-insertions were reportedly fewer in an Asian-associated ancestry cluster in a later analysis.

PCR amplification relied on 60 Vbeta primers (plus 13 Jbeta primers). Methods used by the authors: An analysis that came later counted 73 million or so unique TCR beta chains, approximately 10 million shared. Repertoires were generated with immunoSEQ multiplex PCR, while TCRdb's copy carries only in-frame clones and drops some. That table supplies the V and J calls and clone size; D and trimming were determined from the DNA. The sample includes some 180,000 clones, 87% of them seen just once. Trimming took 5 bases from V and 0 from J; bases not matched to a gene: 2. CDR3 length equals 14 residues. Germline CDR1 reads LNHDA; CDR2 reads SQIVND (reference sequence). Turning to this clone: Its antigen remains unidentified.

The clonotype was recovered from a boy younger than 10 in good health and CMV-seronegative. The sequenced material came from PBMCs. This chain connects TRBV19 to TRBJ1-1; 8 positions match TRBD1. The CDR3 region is CASSSGGLNTEAFF. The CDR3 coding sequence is TGTGCCAGTAGTTCAGGGGGCTTGAACACTGAAGCTTTCTTT.